The 16 T cell receptor beta chains reported below all come from one sample, sequenced in a study of T cells after yellow fever vaccination. TCRdb re-called the 5' RACE reads through MiXCR, storing one row per CDR3 protein. This sample has a few hundred thousand distinct CDR3 sequences, with over 3.5% found just once. Specimen: PBMCs, collected 15 days after the yellow fever booster vaccination. The receptors were gathered from a man aged 18 to 35 who received the YFV17D yellow fever vaccine.

This clonotype was found many times. The genes are TRBV7-9 and TRBJ1-2; D is perhaps TRBD1 (5 bases). The CDR3 totals 13 residues. V was shortened by 7 bases and J by 4 bases, with 13 bases between the two germline ends. Germline lookup yields CDR1 SEHNR and CDR2 FQNEAQ (reference sequence). The DNA of the CDR3 is TGTGCCAGCAACTATTTAGACAGCTATGGCTACACCTTC. It encodes CASNYLDSYGYTF.

The chain is built from TRBV19 and TRBJ2-1; D gene ambiguous. The germline V gene has CDR1 LNHDA and CDR2 SQIVND (reference sequence). Deletions cut 3 bases from V and 4 bases from J, with 7 bases between. The CDR3 runs 13 residues. CDR3 sequence reads: CASSMLQYNEQFF. The CDR3 DNA is TGTGCCAGTAGTATGCTACAATACAATGAGCAGTTCTTC.

This clonotype was counted at least ten times. V usage is TRBV18 and J usage is TRBJ2-7, with 11 bases that match TRBD2. This CDR3 region has 16 residues. CDR1 is KGHSH and CDR2 is LQKENI in the germline V gene. The ends lost 3 bases at V and 7 bases at J; junction bases unmatched: 11. CDR3 coding DNA: TGTGCCAGCTCACCTGACTTTAGCGGGGGGGCAGGAGAGCAGTACTTC. Protein product: CASSPDFSGGAGEQYF.

For this clonotype: Given a much more abundant clone one base away, this may be a read error. This chain uses TRBV12-3 or TRBV12-4 with TRBJ1-5, with D perhaps matching TRBD1 (5 bases). The CDR3 length is 14 residues. The CDR3 DNA follows: TGTTCCAGCCGACCGGGACTAAACAATCAGCCCCAGCATTTT. Protein: CSSRPGLNNQPQHF.

The chain couples TRBV5-1 to TRBJ1-4; D perhaps matches TRBD1 (5 bases). The length of the CDR3 is 14 residues. The ends were cut back, 4 bases at V and 3 bases at J, with 10 bases in the middle. The germline V gene encodes CDR1 SGHRS and CDR2 YFSETQ. CDR3 loop: CASSEGPANEKLFF. The CDR3 DNA sequence: TGCGCCAGCAGCGAGGGACCGGCTAATGAAAAACTGTTTTTT.

The chain is built from TRBV19 and TRBJ2-7, with 8 bases lining up with TRBD1. The V gene's germline CDR1 is LNHDA and CDR2 SQIVND (reference sequence). The CDR3 contains 15 residues. The V segment lost 5 bases and the J segment 4 bases; nucleotides outside the gene matches: 10. CDR3 DNA sequence: TGTGCCAGTAGTTCCAGGGGGCGAGGTGTGTACGAGCAGTACTTC. Protein product: CASSSRGRGVYEQYF. Looking up the rest from reference TRBV19 and TRBJ2-7 gives the full variable domain: DGGITQSPKYLFRKEGQNVTLSCEQNLNHDAMYWYRQDPGQGLRLIYYSQIVNDFQKGDIAEGYSVSREKKESFPLTVTSAQKNPTAFYLCASSSRGRGVYEQYFGPGTRLTVT.

This clonotype has just a few counts. The J gene is TRBJ1-6, the V gene TRBV6-2 or TRBV6-3; no definite D call. The CDR3 length is 13 residues. Germline CDR1 is MNHEY and CDR2 is SVGEGT. V lost 2 bases to trimming and J lost 7 bases, with 6 bases between them. The CDR3 region has the DNA TGTGCCAGCAGTTACAACACGAATTCACCCCTCCACTTT. Its translation is CASSYNTNSPLHF.

This clonotype showed up many times. The chain uses TRBV12-3 or TRBV12-4 and TRBJ2-1, with D maybe TRBD2 (6 bases). V was shortened by 4 bases and J by 0 bases, with 13 bases between the two germline ends. The CDR3 is made up of 16 amino acids. The CDR3 sequence: CASSSPGVSSYNEQFF. The CDR3 nucleotides read TGTGCCAGCAGTTCTCCGGGGGTGAGCTCCTACAATGAGCAGTTCTTC.

This clonotype was recorded a few times. The V and J genes are TRBV20-1 and TRBJ1-5; no clear D gene. Germline CDR1 reads DFQATT; CDR2 reads SNEGSKA (reference sequence). The CDR3 runs 16 residues. The V gene lost 5 bases and the J gene lost 0 bases, with 17 bases spanning the gap. The CDR3 loop is CSAFQAADYSNQPQHF. The CDR3 DNA reads TGCAGTGCTTTCCAGGCCGCCGATTATAGCAATCAGCCCCAGCATTTT.

This clonotype was counted many times. The chain has TRBV7-2 and TRBJ1-2; no firm D call. The CDR3 has 12 residues. In germline, CDR1 is SGHTA, CDR2 FQGNSA. V was shortened by 5 bases and J by 8 bases, with 12 bases between the two germline ends. CDR3 DNA sequence: TGTGCCAGCAGCCCGGCCTATTGGGGCTACACCTTC. This encodes CASSPAYWGYTF.

This clonotype was detected ten times or more. The J gene is TRBJ1-6, the V gene TRBV6-1; D might be TRBD1 (6 bases). Germline assignment: CDR1 MNHNS and CDR2 SASEGT. Trimming took 5 bases from V and 10 from J, leaving 18 bases between them. The CDR3 sequence is 15 residues long. CDR3 nucleotides: TGTGCCAGCAGTAGGGGGGGTACGGCAAGATCACCCCTCCACTTT. Translation: CASSRGGTARSPLHF.

This clonotype was observed many times. The chain employs TRBV7-2 and TRBJ2-5; D remains unclear. Germline V gives CDR1 SGHTA, CDR2 FQGNSA. V was cut by 4 bases and J by 2 bases, with 5 bases left in between. The CDR3 has 12 amino acids. This CDR3 is CASSSIQETQYF. Here the CDR3 DNA reads TGTGCCAGCAGCTCCATTCAAGAGACCCAGTACTTC.

There are many counts of this clonotype. The chain has TRBV29-1 and TRBJ1-1; D call uncertain. Trimming removed 7 bases at V and 0 bases at J, with 12 bases between. Germline V gene lookup returns CDR1 SQVTM and CDR2 ANQGSEA. The CDR3 has 13 amino acids. CDR3 DNA sequence: TGCAGCGCGGAAGACGGGATGAACACTGAAGCTTTCTTT. It specifies CSAEDGMNTEAFF.

This clonotype was detected ten times or more. The chain joins TRBV5-1 to TRBJ2-1, with 8 positions matching TRBD1. The CDR3 is 16 residues long. Germline assignment: CDR1 SGHRS and CDR2 YFSETQ. Trimming cost V 4 bases and J 4 bases; bases outside gene matches: 10. As DNA, the CDR3 is TGCGCCAGCAGCGACGGGACAGGCCTACGATACAATGAGCAGTTCTTC. The encoded protein is CASSDGTGLRYNEQFF. Together with reference TRBV5-1 and TRBJ2-1, the CDR3 gives the full variable domain: KAGVTQTPRYLIKTRGQQVTLSCSPISGHRSVSWYQQTPGQGLQFLFEYFSETQRNKGNFPGRFSGRQFSNSRSEMNVSTLELGDSALYLCASSDGTGLRYNEQFFGPGTRLTVL.

This chain joins TRBV5-1 and TRBJ1-1; unclear D gene. Germline CDR1 and CDR2: SGHRS and YFSETQ. Deletions cut 3 bases from V and 2 bases from J, with 11 bases between. This CDR3 has 14 residues. DNA of the CDR3: TGCGCCAGCAGCTCCTTTCGGGCTAACACTGAAGCTTTCTTT. It translates to CASSSFRANTEAFF.

The rearrangement links TRBV14 to TRBJ2-2, with D unclear. CDR1 and CDR2 (germline): SGHDN, FVKESK. The CDR3 extends over 13 amino acids. Trimming removed 4 bases from V and 6 bases from J, with 9 bases in between. For the CDR3, the DNA is TGTGCCAGCAGCCCCCGGACCGCCGGGGAGCTGTTTTTT. The encoded protein is CASSPRTAGELFF.